This TCR beta chain was sequenced during a study of STAT3 mutations in large granular lymphocyte leukemia. Study overall: Roughly half the longitudinally sequenced T-LGLL patients had canonical STAT3 mutations.

Germline loops: CDR1 SGHRS, CDR2 YFSETQ. The CDR3 covers 14 residues. Trimming pared 3 bases from V and 5 bases from J, leaving 14 bases between. The protocol was immunoSEQ multiplex PCR, while the TCRdb copy is restricted to in-frame clones and leaves out a portion. Of fewer than 15,000 clones in the sample, around 90% were seen once. Comments on this clone: What it recognizes is unknown.

General study results and limits: After therapy, 6 of 18 patients switched clonotypes, all new clones STAT3 wild type. Every T-LGLL patient had at least one immunodominant TCRbeta clonotype.

Material for sequencing was PBMCs. This sequence joins TRBV5-1 and TRBJ2-5; D could derive from TRBD1 or TRBD2 (5 bases each). The TCR originated in a human donor with T large granular lymphocyte leukemia. Some clones in this sample may be carry-over from other donors' samples. The CDR3 DNA reads TGCGCCAGCAGCTGGGGACCTGGTGGGGAGACCCAGTACTTC. This sequence encodes CASSWGPGGETQYF.